The clone carrying this T cell receptor (beta chain) has more than one count but fewer than ten. This entry belongs to a study of shared clonotypes between healthy human individuals. The method was immunoSEQ multiplex PCR; TCRdb's version includes in-frame clones alone and lacks a portion of them. The table has about 1 million clones, about 77% seen once. Germline V gene data show CDR1 as LNHDA and CDR2 as SQIVND (reference sequence). This CDR3 comprises 15 residues. Trimming pared 4 bases from V and 0 bases from J, leaving 7 bases between. The V and J genes are TRBV19 and TRBJ1-6, with D possibly being TRBD1 (5 bases). What was sequenced was memory CD4+ T cells sorted from blood. Specified subset: CD45RA-negative fraction. The sequence came from a man in his late teens or twenties in good health. CDR3 sequence reads: CASSTTGSYNSPLHF. In nucleotides, the CDR3 is TGTGCCAGTAGTACTACAGGCTCCTATAATTCACCCCTCCACTTT.